This T cell receptor (beta chain) was observed in a study of T cells in Graves' hyperthyroidism and ophthalmopathy. Orbital computed tomography and thyroid ultrasound, together with serum TRAb and thyroxine and clinical symptoms, were used for diagnoses. This CDR3 region has 16 residues. The V end lost 0 bases, the J end lost 0 bases, and 11 bases lay between the germline ends. CDR1 is SGDLS, CDR2 YYNGEE, per germline. This clonotype was detected a few times. What it binds is not known. General study findings and limits: The majority of expanded thyroid clonotypes above 0.001 also appeared in blood.

Authors of the study amplified TCR beta CDR3 regions from RNA transcripts. HTBI primers drove first-round RT-PCR of the TCR CDR3. MiXCR, applied by TCRdb to the multiplex PCR reads, yields one record per CDR3 protein. This sample has roughly 650,000 distinct CDR3 sequences; more than 15% occur once, and the top ten carry roughly 3.3%. The sample comprised blood. The chain is built from TRBV9 and TRBJ2-3; D ambiguous. The clonotype originates from a woman in her thirties or forties with Graves' ophthalmopathy. The CDR3 DNA sequence: TGTGCCAGCAGCGTAGCCCCGGGTCTAAGCACAGATACGCAGTATTTT. This codes for CASSVAPGLSTDTQYF. Looking up the rest from reference TRBV9 and TRBJ2-3 gives the full variable domain: DSGVTQTPKHLITATGQRVTLRCSPRSGDLSVYWYQQSLDQGLQFLIQYYNGEERAKGNILERFSAQQFPDLHSELNLSSLELGDSALYFCASSVAPGLSTDTQYFGPGTRLTVL.